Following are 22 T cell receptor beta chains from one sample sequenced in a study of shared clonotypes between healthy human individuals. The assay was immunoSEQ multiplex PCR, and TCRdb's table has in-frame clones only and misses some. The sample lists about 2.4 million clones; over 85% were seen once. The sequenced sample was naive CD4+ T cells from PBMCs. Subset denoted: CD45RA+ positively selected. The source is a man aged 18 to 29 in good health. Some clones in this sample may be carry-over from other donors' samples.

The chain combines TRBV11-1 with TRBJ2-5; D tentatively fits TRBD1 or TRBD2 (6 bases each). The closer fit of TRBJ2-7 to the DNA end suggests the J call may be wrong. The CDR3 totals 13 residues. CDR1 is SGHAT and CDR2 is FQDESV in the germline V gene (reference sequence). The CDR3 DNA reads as TGTGCCAGCAGCAGACTACAGGGAGGCGAGCAGTACTTC. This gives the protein CASSRLQGGEQYF.

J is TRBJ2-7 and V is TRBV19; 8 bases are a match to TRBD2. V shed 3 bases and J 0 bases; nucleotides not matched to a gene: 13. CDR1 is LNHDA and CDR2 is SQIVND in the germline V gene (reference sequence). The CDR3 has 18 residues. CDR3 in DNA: TGTGCCAGTAGTATCCGGGGCCTTAGCGGGGAGTACTCCTACGAGCAGTACTTC. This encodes CASSIRGLSGEYSYEQYF.

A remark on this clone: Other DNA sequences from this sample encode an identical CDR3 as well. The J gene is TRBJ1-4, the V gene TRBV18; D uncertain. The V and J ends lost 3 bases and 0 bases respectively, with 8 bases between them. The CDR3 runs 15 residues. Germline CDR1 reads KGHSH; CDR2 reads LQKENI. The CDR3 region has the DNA TGTGCCAGCTCACCTCGGGCTGCAACTAATGAAAAACTGTTTTTT. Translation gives CASSPRAATNEKLFF.

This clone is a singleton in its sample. DNA of the CDR3: TGTGCCAGCAGTCTAGCGAGCGGGAGAGGGCGGGAGCAGTACTTC. This sequence encodes CASSLASGRGREQYF. The chain combines TRBV4-2 with TRBJ2-7, with TRBD2 identical over 8 bases. Unmatched junction bases numbered 14, after V lost 6 bases and J lost 7 bases. This CDR3 region has 15 residues. CDR1 is LGHNA, CDR2 YNFKEQ, per germline.

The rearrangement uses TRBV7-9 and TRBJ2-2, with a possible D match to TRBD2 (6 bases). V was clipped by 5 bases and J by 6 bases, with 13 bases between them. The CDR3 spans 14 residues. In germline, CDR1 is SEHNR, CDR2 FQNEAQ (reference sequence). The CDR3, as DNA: TGTGCCAGCAGCGCCTCCGGGACTTCCGGGGAGCTGTTTTTT. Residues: CASSASGTSGELFF.

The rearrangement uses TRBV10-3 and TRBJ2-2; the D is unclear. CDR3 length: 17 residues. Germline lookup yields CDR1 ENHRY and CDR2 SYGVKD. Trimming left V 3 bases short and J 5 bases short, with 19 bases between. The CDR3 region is CAISEKLASGTTGELFF. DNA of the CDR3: TGTGCCATCAGTGAAAAGTTAGCATCTGGTACGACCGGGGAGCTGTTTTTT.

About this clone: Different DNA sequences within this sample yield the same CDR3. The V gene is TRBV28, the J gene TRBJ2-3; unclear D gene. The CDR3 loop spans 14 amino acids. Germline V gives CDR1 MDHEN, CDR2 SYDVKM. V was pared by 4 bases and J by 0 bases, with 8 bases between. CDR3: CASSYGGSTDTQYF. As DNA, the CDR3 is TGTGCCAGCAGTTATGGCGGTAGCACAGATACGCAGTATTTT.

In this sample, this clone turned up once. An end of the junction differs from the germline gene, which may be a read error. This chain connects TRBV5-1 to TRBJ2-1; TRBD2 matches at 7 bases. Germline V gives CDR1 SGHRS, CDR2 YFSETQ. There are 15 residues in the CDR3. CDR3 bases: TGCGCCAGCAGCTTGGGACTAGCCCTCTACGATGAGCAGTTCTTC. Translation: CASSLGLALYDEQFF. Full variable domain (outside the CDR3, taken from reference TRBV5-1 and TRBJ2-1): KAGVTQTPRYLIKTRGQQVTLSCSPISGHRSVSWYQQTPGQGLQFLFEYFSETQRNKGNFPGRFSGRQFSNSRSEMNVSTLELGDSALYLCASSLGLALYDEQFFGPGTRLTVL.

This CDR3 reads CATVGDTEAFF. The DNA for the CDR3 is TGTGCCACCGTGGGGGACACTGAAGCTTTCTTT. V is TRBV6-5 and J is TRBJ1-1; tentative D call: TRBD1 (5 bases). Deletions cut 10 bases from V and 3 bases from J, with 9 bases between. Per germline, CDR1 MNHEY and CDR2 SVGAGI. This CDR3 is 11 amino acids long.

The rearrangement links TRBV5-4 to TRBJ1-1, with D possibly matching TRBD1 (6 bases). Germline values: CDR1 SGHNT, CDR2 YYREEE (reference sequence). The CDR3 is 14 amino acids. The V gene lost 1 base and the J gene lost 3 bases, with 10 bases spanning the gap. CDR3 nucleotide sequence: TGTGCCAGCAGCTTGCGGGACACATACACTGAAGCTTTCTTT. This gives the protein CASSLRDTYTEAFF.

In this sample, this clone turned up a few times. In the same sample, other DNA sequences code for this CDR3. In nucleotides, the CDR3 is TGCAGTGCTAGGAGGACTGAAGCTTTCTTT. Residues: CSARRTEAFF. This rearrangement joins TRBV20-1 to TRBJ1-1; D uncertain. Germline lookup yields CDR1 DFQATT and CDR2 SNEGSKA (reference sequence). The CDR3 is 10 residues long. The V gene lost 3 bases and the J gene lost 5 bases, with 4 bases spanning the gap.

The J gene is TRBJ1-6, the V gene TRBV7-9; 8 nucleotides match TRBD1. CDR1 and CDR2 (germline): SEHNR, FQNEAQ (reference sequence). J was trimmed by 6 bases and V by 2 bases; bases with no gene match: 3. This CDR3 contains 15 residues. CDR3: CASSLTGQVNSPLHF. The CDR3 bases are TGTGCCAGCAGCTTAACGGGACAGGTTAATTCACCCCTCCACTTT.

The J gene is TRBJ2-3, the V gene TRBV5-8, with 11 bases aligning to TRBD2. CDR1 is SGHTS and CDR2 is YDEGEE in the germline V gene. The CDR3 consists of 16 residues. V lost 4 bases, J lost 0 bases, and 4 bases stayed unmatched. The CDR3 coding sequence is TGTGCCAGCAGCACGGGACTAGCGGAGAGCACAGATACGCAGTATTTT. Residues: CASSTGLAESTDTQYF.

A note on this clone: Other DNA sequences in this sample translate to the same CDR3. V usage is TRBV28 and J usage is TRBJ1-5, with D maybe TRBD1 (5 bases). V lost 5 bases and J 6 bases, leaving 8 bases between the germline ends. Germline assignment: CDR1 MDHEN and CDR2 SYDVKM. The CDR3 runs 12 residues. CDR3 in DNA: TGTGCCAGCAGTGGGGGGGTTCAGCCCCAGCATTTT. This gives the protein CASSGGVQPQHF.

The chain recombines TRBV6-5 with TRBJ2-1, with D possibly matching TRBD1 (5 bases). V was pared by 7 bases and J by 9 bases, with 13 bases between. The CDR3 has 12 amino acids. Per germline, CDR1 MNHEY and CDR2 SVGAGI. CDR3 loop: CASTQGGPEQFF. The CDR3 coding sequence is TGTGCCAGCACCCAGGGTGGGCCTGAGCAGTTCTTC.

The CDR3 sequence: CAWLYGTSGAGELFF. The CDR3 coding sequence is TGTGCCTGGTTATACGGGACTAGTGGAGCCGGGGAGCTGTTTTTT. V is TRBV30 and J is TRBJ2-2; 8 bases align to TRBD2. The germline V gene encodes CDR1 GTSNPN and CDR2 SVGIG (reference sequence). The V gene end was trimmed by 5 bases and the J gene end by 6 bases; junction bases not matched to a gene: 11. The CDR3 length is 15 residues.

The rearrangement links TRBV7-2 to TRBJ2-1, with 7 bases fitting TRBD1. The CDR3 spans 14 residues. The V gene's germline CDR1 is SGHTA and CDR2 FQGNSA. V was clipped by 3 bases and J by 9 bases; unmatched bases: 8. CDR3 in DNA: TGTGCCAGCAGCTTCCGACAGGGCCTTTCTGAGCAGTTCTTC. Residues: CASSFRQGLSEQFF.

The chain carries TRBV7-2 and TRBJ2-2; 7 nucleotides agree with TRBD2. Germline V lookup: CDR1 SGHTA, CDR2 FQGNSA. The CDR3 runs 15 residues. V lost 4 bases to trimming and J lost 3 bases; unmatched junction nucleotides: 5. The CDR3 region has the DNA TGTGCCAGCAGCTGGGGGGGAGTACACACCGGGGAGCTGTTTTTT. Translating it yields CASSWGGVHTGELFF.

This chain's CDR3 is CASSVGEGRDQPQHF. DNA for the CDR3: TGTGCCAGCAGCGTAGGGGAGGGTCGCGATCAGCCCCAGCATTTT. This chain connects TRBV9 to TRBJ1-5; D is unclear. V dropped 0 bases and J dropped 5 bases, with 12 bases sitting between them. The length of the CDR3 is 15 residues. Germline CDR1 and CDR2: SGDLS and YYNGEE.

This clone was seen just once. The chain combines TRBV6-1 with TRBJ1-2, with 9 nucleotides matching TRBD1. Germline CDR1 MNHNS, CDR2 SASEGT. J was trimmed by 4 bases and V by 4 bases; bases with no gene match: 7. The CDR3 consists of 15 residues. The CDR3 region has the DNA TGTGCCAGCAGTGCCCGGGACAGGGACATCTATGGCTACACCTTC. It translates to CASSARDRDIYGYTF.

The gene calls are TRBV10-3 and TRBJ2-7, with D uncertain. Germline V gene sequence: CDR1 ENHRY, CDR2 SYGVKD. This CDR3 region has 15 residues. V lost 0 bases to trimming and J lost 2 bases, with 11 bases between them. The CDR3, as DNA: TGTGCCATCAGTGAGTCGGCAGTCCGGACCTACGAGCAGTACTTC. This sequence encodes CAISESAVRTYEQYF.

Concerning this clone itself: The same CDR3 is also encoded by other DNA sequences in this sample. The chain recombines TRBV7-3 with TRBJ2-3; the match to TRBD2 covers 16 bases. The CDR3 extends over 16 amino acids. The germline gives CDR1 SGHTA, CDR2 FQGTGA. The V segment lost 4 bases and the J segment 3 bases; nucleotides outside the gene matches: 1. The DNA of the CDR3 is TGTGCCAGCAGCTCGGGACTAGCGGGAGGGACAGATACGCAGTATTTT. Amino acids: CASSSGLAGGTDTQYF. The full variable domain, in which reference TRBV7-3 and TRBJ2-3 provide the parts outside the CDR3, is GAGVSQTPSNKVTEKGKYVELRCDPISGHTALYWYRQSLGQGPEFLIYFQGTGAADDSGLPNDRFFAVRPEGSVSTLKIQRTERGDSAVYLCASSSGLAGGTDTQYFGPGTRLTVL.